This T cell receptor (beta chain) was profiled in a study of blood T cell repertoires in COVID-19. Study-level background: Spain, Italy and the United States supplied samples that represented acute and convalescent COVID-19. Sample material is recorded as cDNA or gDNA derived from T cells, B-cell-depleted T cells, or PBMCs.

Authors' data handling: Amplification of reference gene primers provided the estimated nucleated cell counts. Clones were read by immunoSEQ multiplex PCR, and TCRdb kept only the in-frame ones, dropping some. V, J and clone size were drawn from that table, and D and trimming were deduced from the DNA. The repertoire holds roughly 140,000 clones, with roughly 76% as singletons. Germline V CDR1 and CDR2: SEHNR, FQNEAQ (reference sequence). V dropped 8 bases and J dropped 1; count of bases not matched to a gene: 14. The length of the CDR3 is 17 residues. The sample was peripheral blood. This TCR was recovered from a human donor with acute or convalescent COVID-19. The donor label of this sample is uncertain. The chain combines TRBV7-9 with TRBJ2-5, with 9 bases aligning to TRBD1. CDR3 bases: TGTGCCAGCTTTCCTACTCATCGACAGGGGGGCCAAGAGACCCAGTACTTC. Translating it yields CASFPTHRQGGQETQYF.